The TCR beta chain described here comes from a study of cytomegalovirus exposure and HLA in healthy donors. Looking at the study overall: A later analysis reported the 100 to 150 validation repertoires used the same platform as the approximately 660 first-cohort repertoires.

The CDR3 has 15 residues. V shed 5 bases, J shed 7 bases, and the junction held 14 bases outside the gene matches. Germline V lookup: CDR1 MNHNY, CDR2 SVGAGI (reference sequence). This clone was found many times. The antigen is not known. Study observations and caveats: Reports credit the classifier with highly specific, highly sensitive diagnosis of cytomegalovirus status.

Measured with immunoSEQ multiplex PCR; TCRdb has only the in-frame clones, and not every one. The repertoire holds more than 110,000 clones, with 94% as singletons. The donors were in the roughly 130-subject validation cohort; that cohort was separate from the approximately 700-subject first cohort. The genes are TRBV6-6 and TRBJ2-7, with TRBD2 matching 7 bases. The sequence derives from a man aged 18 to 29 in good health and CMV-seropositive. Sequences were obtained from PBMCs. As DNA, the CDR3 is TGTGCCAGCAGTCAGGGACTACCCCCTAGTGGGGAGCAGTACTTC. Translating it yields CASSQGLPPSGEQYF.